Listed below are T cell receptor beta chains from one sample, sequenced in a study of molecular identifiers for immune sequencing clone quantification. TCRdb re-analysed the PCR reads in MiXCR, keeping a single row per CDR3 protein. The sample includes under 800,000 distinct CDR3 sequences, about 25% of them seen just once. The specimen was naive CD8+ T cells from blood, with Jurkat cell RNA spiked in. The origin of the receptors is a human donor in good health. Some libraries in this study had Jurkat cell RNA spiked in. The CDR3 runs from the conserved cysteine through the conserved F or W. The D gene is left open where the match is weak. The listing skips clone size in some rows; elsewhere it reads once, few, many or a size class.

d_call clone_size cdr3_length j_call v_call cdr3_nt cdr3_aa
. many 18 TRBJ2-3 TRBV7-6 TGTGCCAGCAGCTTAGGGGCGACGGTGGGTTTTGGCACAGATACGCAGTATTTT CASSLGATVGFGTDTQYF
. many 12 TRBJ2-3 TRBV6-6 TGTGCCAGCAGTCCCTCACAGTATACGCAGTATTTT CASSPSQYTQYF
. . 11 TRBJ2-7 TRBV2 TGTGCCAGCAGCGTTGGGCGCGAGCAGTGCTTC CASSVGREQCF
TRBD1 many 13 TRBJ1-3 TRBV25-1 TGTGCCAGCAAACCGGGACAGGGAAACACCATATATTTT CASKPGQGNTIYF
. . 20 TRBJ2-1 TRBV7-9 TGTGCCAGCAGTAGTACCGCTGTAGGGTTAGCGGAACGCTCCTACAATGAGCAGTTCTTC CASSSTAVGLAERSYNEQFF
TRBD1 many 15 TRBJ1-3 TRBV12-3/TRBV12-4 TGTGCCAGCAGTTGGACAGGGGGCACGGGAAACACCATATATTTT CASSWTGGTGNTIYF
. few 14 TRBJ2-7 TRBV19 TGTGCCAGTAGTATAGCTTACGTGCCCTACGAGCAGTACTTC CASSIAYVPYEQYF
. many 16 TRBJ2-1 TRBV11-3 TGTGCCAGCAGCTTAGGGGGAGACGGTCCCACCGATGAGCAGTTCTTC CASSLGGDGPTDEQFF
. few 17 TRBJ2-2 TRBV19 TGTGCCAGTAGTATTCATTTCTCGGGGGCCGGCACCGGGGAGCTGTTTTTT CASSIHFSGAGTGELFF
. . 14 TRBJ1-1 TRBV6-1 TGTGCCAGCAGGTGGGGAGGGTACGACACTGAAGCTTTCTTT CASRWGGYDTEAFF
. many 12 TRBJ1-1 TRBV12-3/TRBV12-4 TGTGCCAGCAGTTTTGGCCGGGCTGAAGCTTTCTTT CASSFGRAEAFF
. few 13 TRBJ2-1 TRBV5-4 TGTGCCAGCAGCCCCCGGGCGGCCAATGAGCAGTTCTTC CASSPRAANEQFF
. . 15 TRBJ2-3 TRBV19 TGTGCCAGTAGTATAGGTACGGGTAACACAGATACGCAGTATTTT CASSIGTGNTDTQYF
. . 17 TRBJ2-6 TRBV13 TGTGCCAGCAGCTTATGGGTAGCGACCTCTGGGGCCAACGTCCTGACTTTC CASSLWVATSGANVLTF
. many 16 TRBJ1-1 TRBV3-1 TGTGCCAGCAGCCAAGATTCGGTCGGAAGGGACACTGAAGCTTTCTTT CASSQDSVGRDTEAFF
. few 12 TRBJ2-7 TRBV3-1 TGTGCCAGCAGCCCCACGGGGTGGGAGCAGTACTTC CASSPTGWEQYF
. . 14 TRBJ2-7 TRBV13 TGTGCCAGCAGCGCCGCGGACACGACCTACGAGCAGTACTTC CASSAADTTYEQYF
. many 13 TRBJ1-1 TRBV27 TGTGCCAGCAGTTTATCCGTTTACACTGAAGCTTTCTTT CASSLSVYTEAFF
TRBD1 many 14 TRBJ1-4 TRBV4-3 TGCGCCAGCAGCCGACAGGGTTACGATGAAAAACTGTTTTTT CASSRQGYDEKLFF
. many 15 TRBJ2-5 TRBV5-4 TGTGCCAGCAGCTTGGTGTCAGGTCCACAAGAGACCCAGTACTTC CASSLVSGPQETQYF
. . 15 TRBJ2-7 TRBV10-3 TGTGCCACCAGTGAGTCTCCGGGATTCTCCTACGAGCAGTACTTC CATSESPGFSYEQYF
TRBD2 many 15 TRBJ2-3 TRBV7-7 TGTGCTAGCACCCCTCTAGCGGGAGGGCTAGATACGCAGTATTTT CASTPLAGGLDTQYF
TRBD1 . 14 TRBJ2-7 TRBV20-1 TGCAGTGCACGGGACAGGGCCGGGGCCTACGAGCAGTACTTC CSARDRAGAYEQYF
. many 12 TRBJ2-7 TRBV28 TGTGCCAGCAGTTTACTGGGTATCGAGCAGTACTTC CASSLLGIEQYF
. few 15 TRBJ2-3 TRBV5-1 TGCGCCAGCAGCTTGGTGGGGGGCCTGACAGATACGCAGTATTTT CASSLVGGLTDTQYF
. many 13 TRBJ1-1 TRBV4-2 TGTGCCAGCAGCCCAACGGGGAGGGCTGAAGCTTTCTTT CASSPTGRAEAFF